This passage covers 31 T cell receptor beta chains from one sample sequenced in a study of OX40 agonist ivuxolimab in advanced cancers. Libraries were constructed by the immunoSEQ multiplex PCR assay. Held by TCRdb, this immuneACCESS table contains in-frame sequences only and omits some clones. Under half of the omission traces to an unresolved V gene where checked; the cause of the rest is unknown. Present in this sample are roughly 90,000 clones, about 85% of which were seen just once. Together, the top ten hold approximately 0.2% of the sample. Sequencing used CD4+ or CD8+ T cells sorted from blood, obtained in a trial of the OX40 agonist ivuxolimab. The receptors come from an adult with an advanced solid tumor such as melanoma, head and neck, liver or kidney cancer.

The chain links TRBV10-2 to TRBJ2-2, with TRBD1 identical over 7 bases. V trimming: 8 bases; J trimming: 2 bases; junction bases outside the gene matches: 11. The CDR3 totals 16 residues. Germline CDR1 is WSHSY and CDR2 is SAAADI. CDR3 DNA sequence: TGCGCCAGCGGAGGCACCGGGACAGTTAACACCGGGGAGCTGTTTTTT. This gives the protein CASGGTGTVNTGELFF.

The V gene is TRBV4-2, the J gene TRBJ2-1; the D gene is possibly TRBD1 (6 bases). The V gene lost 4 bases and the J gene lost 4 bases, with 11 bases spanning the gap. This CDR3 spans 14 amino acids. Germline assignment: CDR1 LGHNA and CDR2 YNFKEQ. DNA of the CDR3: TGTGCCAGCAGCCGAGACAGGTCATACAATGAGCAGTTCTTC. It specifies CASSRDRSYNEQFF.

This sequence joins TRBV14 and TRBJ1-1; D call uncertain. The CDR3 is made up of 15 amino acids. V was pared by 1 base and J by 1 base, with 10 bases between. Germline values: CDR1 SGHDN, CDR2 FVKESK. CDR3 bases: TGTGCCAGCAGCCAAGTGGGAGACTGGAACACTGAAGCTTTCTTT. Its protein product is CASSQVGDWNTEAFF.

The chain recombines TRBV11-1 with TRBJ2-5, with D possibly matching TRBD1 (6 bases). CDR1 and CDR2 from the germline V gene are SGHAT and FQDESV (reference sequence). V was cut by 2 bases and J by 5 bases, with 12 bases left in between. The CDR3 extends over 14 amino acids. The CDR3 spells CASSLRGGYETQYF. The DNA of the CDR3 is TGTGCCAGCAGCTTAAGAGGGGGATACGAGACCCAGTACTTC.

V and J are TRBV11-2 and TRBJ1-4; a possible D gene is TRBD1 (5 bases). Deletions cut 3 bases from V and 8 bases from J, with 16 bases between. Germline CDR1 and CDR2: SGHAT and FQNNGV. The CDR3 is 15 amino acids. CDR3 loop: CASSFLVGRGEKLFF. For the CDR3, the DNA is TGTGCCAGCAGCTTTCTCGTCGGACGGGGCGAAAAACTGTTTTTT.

This chain uses TRBV10-3 with TRBJ2-1; 10 positions match TRBD1. With 7 bases clipped from V and 1 base from J, the junction kept 7 bases outside the gene matches. CDR3 length equals 16 residues. Looked up from germline, CDR1 is ENHRY and CDR2 is SYGVKD. This chain's CDR3 is CAITEGDRGSYNEQFF. As DNA, the CDR3 is TGTGCCATCACCGAGGGGGACAGGGGATCCTACAATGAGCAGTTCTTC.

The rearrangement joins TRBV2 to TRBJ2-2; maybe TRBD1 (5 bases). The CDR3 totals 13 residues. V was cut by 7 bases and J by 6 bases, with 12 bases left in between. Germline CDR1 reads SNHLY; CDR2 reads FYNNEI. The CDR3 region is CASKQGVAGELFF. The CDR3 bases are TGTGCCAGCAAGCAGGGCGTCGCCGGGGAGCTGTTTTTT.

J is TRBJ1-2 and V is TRBV4-3; D might be TRBD1 (5 bases). CDR1 and CDR2 from the germline V gene are LGHNA and YSLEER. The CDR3 is made up of 15 amino acids. V lost 1 base to trimming and J lost 3 bases, with 12 bases between them. This chain's CDR3 is CASSQGPRDDYGYTF. Here the CDR3 DNA reads TGCGCCAGCAGCCAAGGACCCCGGGACGACTATGGCTACACCTTC.

This clone has only a few counts. The chain couples TRBV6-1 to TRBJ1-1, with D possibly TRBD1 on 5 matching bases. The germline V gene has CDR1 MNHNS and CDR2 SASEGT. The CDR3 is 15 amino acids. With 5 bases removed from V and 0 bases from J, the gap between germline ends came to 13 bases. The CDR3 reads CASSQRQLMNTEAFF. CDR3 DNA sequence: TGTGCCAGCAGTCAGAGACAGCTTATGAACACTGAAGCTTTCTTT.

CDR3: CASSPGLAGTGELFF. The CDR3 DNA sequence: TGCGCCAGCAGCCCAGGACTTGCGGGGACCGGGGAGCTGTTTTTT. The chain couples TRBV5-1 to TRBJ2-2; tentative D call: TRBD2 (6 bases). The CDR3 has 15 residues. CDR1 is SGHRS and CDR2 is YFSETQ in the germline V gene. V was clipped by 4 bases and J by 5 bases, with 15 bases between them.

The chain joins TRBV4-2 to TRBJ2-3; TRBD2 agrees at 7 bases. J was trimmed by 4 bases and V by 2 bases; bases with no gene match: 12. The CDR3 consists of 17 residues. Germline V gives CDR1 LGHNA, CDR2 YNFKEQ. CDR3 loop: CASSQQRLAQNADTQYF. The CDR3 DNA follows: TGTGCCAGCAGCCAACAAAGACTAGCCCAGAACGCAGATACGCAGTATTTT.

The genes are TRBV4-1 and TRBJ2-4; perhaps TRBD1 as D (6 bases). There are 18 residues in the CDR3. Germline values: CDR1 MGHRA, CDR2 YSYEKL. Trimming took 1 base from V and 0 from J, leaving 16 bases between them. The CDR3 sequence: CASSQGGAQGSAKNIQYF. The CDR3 DNA sequence: TGCGCCAGCAGCCAAGGAGGGGCTCAGGGGTCAGCCAAAAACATTCAGTACTTC.

The CDR3 DNA reads as TGTGCCAGCAGCTTAGTCGCGTCTATGAACACTGAAGCTTTCTTT. This codes for CASSLVASMNTEAFF. The chain carries TRBV7-8 and TRBJ1-1; D is unresolved. The V end was cut by 1 base, the J end by 0 bases, with 9 bases between. There are 15 residues in the CDR3. In germline, CDR1 is SGHVS, CDR2 FQNEAQ. The full variable domain, completed using reference TRBV7-8 and TRBJ1-1, is GAGVSQSPRYKVAKRGQDVALRCDPISGHVSLFWYQQALGQGPEFLTYFQNEAQLDKSGLPSDRFFAERPEGSVSTLKIQRTQQEDSAVYLCASSLVASMNTEAFFGQGTRLTVV.

The V call is TRBV2, the J call TRBJ1-6; D is unclear. Germline V CDR1 and CDR2: SNHLY, FYNNEI. This CDR3 has 14 amino acids. Trimming pared 3 bases from V and 8 bases from J, leaving 11 bases between. This CDR3 is CASSDFRPHSPLHF. CDR3 coding DNA: TGTGCCAGCAGTGATTTTCGTCCACATTCACCCCTCCACTTT.

This rearrangement joins TRBV4-1 to TRBJ1-1, with D possibly matching TRBD1 (5 bases). This CDR3 has 17 amino acids. CDR1 is MGHRA and CDR2 is YSYEKL in the germline V gene. V lost 1 base to trimming and J lost 6 bases, with 21 bases between them. CDR3 bases: TGCGCCAGCAGCCAAGCGTATTGGGGGTCCTCCTCTCCTGAAGCTTTCTTT. Its protein product is CASSQAYWGSSSPEAFF.

V and J are TRBV18 and TRBJ2-5; 10 bases are shared with TRBD1. Germline-derived CDR1 and CDR2 are KGHSH and LQKENI. This CDR3 comprises 15 residues. The junction had 2 bases not matched to a gene; V was cut back by 4 bases and J by 0 bases. CDR3: CASSQGTGDQETQYF. CDR3 nucleotides: TGTGCCAGCTCACAGGGGACAGGGGACCAAGAGACCCAGTACTTC.

The chain has TRBV11-2 and TRBJ1-1, with D unresolved. Trimming pared 1 base from V and 7 bases from J, leaving 7 bases between. The germline CDR1 and CDR2 sequences are SGHAT and FQNNGV. The CDR3 has 12 amino acids. CDR3 nucleotide sequence: TGTGCCAGCAGCTTAGGAGGAGATGAAGCTTTCTTT. Protein product: CASSLGGDEAFF.

The chain employs TRBV9 and TRBJ2-3, with no clear D. Germline values: CDR1 SGDLS, CDR2 YYNGEE. The length of the CDR3 is 14 residues. Between the trimmed V and J ends, which lost 2 bases and 5 bases, there was a span of 12 bases. CDR3 nucleotides: TGTGCCAGCAGCGTGAGGAGCGAAGGAGATACGCAGTATTTT. Its translation: CASSVRSEGDTQYF.

The chain has TRBV15 and TRBJ2-4; D uncertain. TRBJ2-7 matches the DNA end more closely, so the J call is doubtful. This CDR3 has 14 residues. Per the germline V gene, CDR1 is LNHNV and CDR2 is YYDKDF (reference sequence). CDR3 nucleotides: TGTGCCACCAGCACGAGGACGACCGCCTACGAGCAGTACTTC. Translation gives CATSTRTTAYEQYF.

This clone has just one count. V usage is TRBV5-4 and J usage is TRBJ2-7; D might be TRBD1 or TRBD2, each matching 6 bases. Germline V gives CDR1 SGHNT, CDR2 YYREEE (reference sequence). The CDR3 has 15 residues. Trimming took off 2 bases at V and 0 bases at J, with 12 bases between the two ends. Here the CDR3 DNA reads TGTGCCAGCAGCTTAGGGTGGGGGGCCTCCTACGAGCAGTACTTC. It yields the protein CASSLGWGASYEQYF.

V and J are TRBV10-2 and TRBJ2-3, with TRBD1 identical over 11 bases. CDR1 and CDR2 (germline): WSHSY, SAAADI. The CDR3 length is 16 residues. With 7 bases clipped from V and 6 bases from J, the junction kept 12 bases outside the gene matches. The CDR3 DNA sequence: TGCGCCAGCACCCCGGACAGGGGGCCTACGACGGATACGCAGTATTTT. It translates to CASTPDRGPTTDTQYF.

This clone has a handful of counts. This chain joins TRBV7-9 and TRBJ1-3; D unresolved. The V end lost 5 bases, the J end lost 2 bases, and 7 bases lay between the germline ends. The CDR3 runs 13 residues. Germline V gene data show CDR1 as SEHNR and CDR2 as FQNEAQ (reference sequence). In DNA, the CDR3 is TGTGCCAGCAGCCCCGGGCCTGGAAACACCATATATTTT. Translated, it gives CASSPGPGNTIYF.

This chain joins TRBV4-1 and TRBJ2-7, with a weak D call TRBD1 (6 bases). Trimming stripped 1 base from V and 3 bases from J, with 13 bases between. Looked up from germline, CDR1 is MGHRA and CDR2 is YSYEKL. The CDR3 runs 15 residues. CDR3 amino acids: CASSQGRQVFYEQYV. The DNA for the CDR3 is TGCGCCAGCAGCCAAGGTCGACAGGTCTTCTACGAGCAGTACGTC.

The chain combines TRBV9 with TRBJ2-1; 11 bases map to TRBD2. Germline assignment: CDR1 SGDLS and CDR2 YYNGEE. The length of the CDR3 is 12 residues. The ends lost 3 bases at V and 16 bases at J; junction bases unmatched: 6. The CDR3 coding sequence is TGTGCCAGCAGCGAGATTAGCGGGAGGGCCTTCTTC. This gives the protein CASSEISGRAFF.

This clone was observed a few times. The V call is TRBV18, the J call TRBJ1-1; D might be TRBD1 (6 bases). The CDR3 runs 14 residues. V dropped 3 bases and J dropped 2 bases, with 10 bases sitting between them. Germline CDR1 and CDR2: KGHSH and LQKENI. This CDR3 reads CASSPSQGNTEAFF. The CDR3 bases are TGTGCCAGCTCACCCTCACAGGGAAACACTGAAGCTTTCTTT.

The chain carries TRBV7-9 and TRBJ2-1, with TRBD2 identical over 12 bases. With V trimmed by 1 base and J by 5 bases, 9 bases remained unmatched. CDR1 and CDR2 from the germline V gene are SEHNR and FQNEAQ (reference sequence). The CDR3 loop spans 18 amino acids. The CDR3 region is CASSLGLAGGPRNNEQFF. CDR3 bases: TGTGCCAGCAGCTTAGGGCTAGCGGGAGGGCCGAGGAACAATGAGCAGTTCTTC.

This clone came up a few times. The CDR3 DNA follows: TGTGCCAGCTCACCTCAGACAGGGGTCTATGGCTACACCTTC. Translating gives CASSPQTGVYGYTF. V is TRBV18 and J is TRBJ1-2, with 8 bases matching TRBD1. This CDR3 has 14 amino acids. Germline CDR1 is KGHSH and CDR2 is LQKENI. V shed 3 bases and J 4 bases; nucleotides not matched to a gene: 4.

This clone was seen a single time. The chain couples TRBV19 to TRBJ2-2; D may be TRBD2 (6 bases). Germline V gene lookup returns CDR1 LNHDA and CDR2 SQIVND (reference sequence). The ends were cut back, 7 bases at V and 4 bases at J, with 19 bases in the middle. The CDR3 consists of 16 residues. In DNA, the CDR3 is TGTGCCAGTATCAAAACGGCGGGGTCGCGCACCGGGGAGCTGTTTTTT. It yields the protein CASIKTAGSRTGELFF.

The chain combines TRBV9 with TRBJ1-2; D is unclear. Germline V CDR1 and CDR2: SGDLS, YYNGEE. The CDR3 totals 13 residues. Trimming took off 2 bases at V and 8 bases at J, with 13 bases between the two ends. CDR3 protein: CASSVSNRDGYTF. CDR3 DNA: TGTGCCAGCAGCGTTTCGAACCGAGACGGCTACACCTTC.

This rearrangement joins TRBV28 to TRBJ1-2; D perhaps matches TRBD1 (6 bases). Germline V gene lookup returns CDR1 MDHEN and CDR2 SYDVKM. The V gene lost 3 bases and the J gene lost 4 bases, with 12 bases spanning the gap. The CDR3 is 14 amino acids. The CDR3 nucleotides read TGTGCCAGCAGTTTGCCCCGGACAGTCTATGGCTACACCTTC. It yields the protein CASSLPRTVYGYTF.

As concerns this clone: The same CDR3 arises from other DNA sequences in this sample as well. The chain uses TRBV2 and TRBJ1-1, with 7 bases aligning to TRBD1. This CDR3 region has 15 residues. Trimming took 1 base from V and 5 from J; bases not matched to a gene: 7. The germline gives CDR1 SNHLY, CDR2 FYNNEI. CDR3 loop: CASSEEIQGQTEAFF. In DNA, the CDR3 is TGTGCCAGCAGTGAAGAAATACAGGGACAGACTGAAGCTTTCTTT.